The T cell receptor beta chain under discussion was sequenced for a study of vaccination and CD4 T cells after COVID-19. On the study more broadly: Two mRNA vaccine doses were given, either BNT162b2 or mRNA-1273.

An Oncomine TCR Beta short-read assay was used to sequence the DNA from cultured CD4+ T cells. MiXCR, applied by TCRdb to the PCR reads, yields one record per CDR3 protein. The table shows fewer than 30,000 distinct CDR3 sequences, with roughly 40% occurring only once. A note on this clonotype: Its target is unknown.

The CDR3 length is 13 residues. The germline CDR1 and CDR2 sequences are MNHEY and SMNVEV (reference sequence). Trimming took off 4 bases at V and 1 base at J, with 8 bases between the two ends. Time point meaning: late sampling 161 to 241 days after vaccination in a few convalescent patients. The treatment is: approximately 9-day PBMC culture with coronavirus spike peptide pools or control peptides (ViraFEST assay). By negative selection, CD4+ T cells were isolated once culture had run for about 10 days. The TCR comes from a human donor who had recovered from COVID-19. The sequencing here drew on CD4+ T cells from blood, cultured in vitro, taken about 7 months after SARS-CoV-2 vaccination. The V call is TRBV27, the J call TRBJ2-7; TRBD1 or TRBD2 may be the D gene (5 bases each). Written as DNA, the CDR3 is TGTGCCAGCAGTTCGGGGCGTTCCTACGAGCAGTACTTC. Translation: CASSSGRSYEQYF.